This T cell receptor beta chain originates from a study of blood T cell repertoires in COVID-19. As for the study in general: Researchers got acute and convalescent COVID-19 samples from the United States, Italy and Spain. PBMCs, B-cell-depleted T cells, or T cells provided the cDNA or gDNA that made up the material.

Sequencing used immunoSEQ multiplex PCR; TCRdb keeps in-frame clones, though not all of them. The sample lists 85,000 to 100,000 clones; 86% were seen once. CDR1 is SGHDN and CDR2 is FVKESK in the germline V gene. Trimming took 1 base from V and 7 from J, leaving 8 bases between them. The CDR3 loop spans 13 amino acids. This TCR was recovered from a woman in her sixties or seventies in a cohort sampled during active or convalescent COVID-19. Specimen: peripheral blood. The J gene is TRBJ2-1, the V gene TRBV14; the D is unclear. The CDR3 is CASSQVTENEQFF. The CDR3 coding sequence is TGTGCCAGCAGCCAAGTGACGGAGAATGAGCAGTTCTTC.